This T cell receptor (beta chain) was recovered during a study of blood T cell repertoires in COVID-19. Study context: The United States, Italy and Spain were the sources of the acute and convalescent COVID-19 samples.

This table comes from immunoSEQ multiplex PCR, and its TCRdb copy is limited to in-frame clones, with some not included. The profile shows tens of thousands of clones, 88% of them singletons. The material sequenced was peripheral blood. The TCR originated in a woman aged 60 to 75 with acute or convalescent COVID-19.

The CDR3 nucleotides read TGTGCCAGCAGTCCGTTAGACAGGGGACGGGATTCACCCCTCCACTTT. This sequence encodes CASSPLDRGRDSPLHF. The chain links TRBV21-1 to TRBJ1-6; the table gives TRBD1 as D, unverified against the DNA. TRBV21-1 is recorded as a pseudogene. The CDR3 sequence is 16 residues long.